The next 31 T cell receptor beta chains were all read from a single sample in a study of regulatory T cells in long-lasting Graves disease. Time point here: newly diagnosed GD, antithyroid drugs for less than 3 months. Extracted PBMC RNA gave rise to the TCR library. In building TCR beta libraries, iRepertoire HTBI primers were used together with Arm-PCR of CDR3 regions. TCRdb passed the multiplex PCR reads through MiXCR, listing each CDR3 protein once. The sample consists of 420,000 or so distinct CDR3 sequences, about 17% of them appearing once. These same data were also listed under a study on T cells in Graves' hyperthyroidism and ophthalmopathy.

The source material was peripheral blood mononuclear cells (PBMCs), sampled at new diagnosis, from a patient treated with antithyroid drugs. Receptors originate from a woman aged 18-29 years with Graves disease.

To note about this clonotype: A read error may explain this, as a much larger clone is one base away. DNA for the CDR3: TGTGCCAGCAGCCAAGGGGGGGCCGGGGAGTACTTC. Residues: CASSQGGAGEYF. The chain carries TRBV3-1 and TRBJ2-5; the D gene could be TRBD1 or TRBD2 (6 bases each). Trimming left V 1 base short and J 12 bases short, with 12 bases between. CDR1 is LGHDT and CDR2 is YNNKEL in the germline V gene (reference sequence). CDR3 length: 12 residues.

At least ten counts were recorded for this clonotype. This chain connects TRBV14 to TRBJ2-7, with D tentatively TRBD1 (5 bases). The CDR3 covers 18 residues. V was clipped by 4 bases and J by 3 bases, with 25 bases between them. Germline V gives CDR1 SGHDN, CDR2 FVKESK. The CDR3 region is CASSLGGIAGYPYYEQYF. The CDR3 DNA follows: TGTGCCAGCAGCCTAGGTGGGATAGCAGGGTATCCCTACTACGAGCAGTACTTC.

Ten or more counts support this clonotype. The chain links TRBV2 to TRBJ2-1; 7 bases line up with TRBD2. The V gene end was trimmed by 2 bases and the J gene end by 8 bases; junction bases not matched to a gene: 9. CDR3 length equals 15 residues. CDR1 is SNHLY and CDR2 is FYNNEI in the germline V gene. The CDR3 protein is CASSERVAGSHEQFF. CDR3 coding DNA: TGTGCCAGCAGTGAAAGGGTAGCGGGTTCCCATGAGCAGTTCTTC.

This clonotype was observed a few times. V is TRBV20-1 and J is TRBJ1-6, with a possible D match to TRBD1 (5 bases). Trimming removed 2 bases from V and 4 bases from J, with 15 bases in between. Looked up from germline, CDR1 is DFQATT and CDR2 is SNEGSKA (reference sequence). CDR3 length: 16 amino acids. Here the CDR3 reads CSARPPGREYNSPLHF. CDR3 sequence (DNA): TGCAGTGCTAGACCGCCGGGACGCGAGTATAATTCACCCCTCCACTTT.

A few counts support this clonotype. The rearrangement uses TRBV9 and TRBJ2-1, with TRBD2 as a possible D gene (5 bases). The CDR3 runs 15 residues. Trimming removed 1 base at V and 4 bases at J, with 12 bases between. The V gene's germline CDR1 is SGDLS and CDR2 YYNGEE. CDR3 nucleotides: TGTGCCAGCAGCGTAAGCGGAAAAACGTACAATGAGCAGTTCTTC. Amino acid sequence: CASSVSGKTYNEQFF.

This clonotype was found a few times. The V gene is TRBV20-1, the J gene TRBJ2-3; 15 bases are shared with TRBD2. Germline assignment: CDR1 DFQATT and CDR2 SNEGSKA (reference sequence). The V gene end was trimmed by 1 base and the J gene end by 3 bases; junction bases not matched to a gene: 5. The length of the CDR3 is 17 residues. CDR3 residues: CSARGGTSGRSTDTQYF. The CDR3 DNA sequence: TGCAGTGCTAGAGGAGGGACTAGCGGGAGGAGTACAGATACGCAGTATTTT.

The V call is TRBV6-1, the J call TRBJ1-6, with D possibly being TRBD1 (5 bases). The CDR3 length is 14 residues. V was cut by 5 bases and J by 5 bases, with 10 bases left in between. Germline V gene data show CDR1 as MNHNS and CDR2 as SASEGT. The CDR3 here is CASSRGMDNSPLHF. The CDR3 DNA follows: TGTGCCAGCAGTCGGGGGATGGATAATTCACCCCTCCACTTT.

The table lists this clonotype with many counts. V usage is TRBV7-8 and J usage is TRBJ2-4, with TRBD2 matching over 13 bases. V lost 4 bases to trimming and J lost 4 bases; unmatched junction nucleotides: 4. CDR1 and CDR2 from the germline V gene are SGHVS and FQNEAQ. The CDR3 consists of 16 residues. CDR3 nucleotides: TGTGCCAGCAGCTCGGGACTAGCGGGAATTAAAAACATTCAGTACTTC. Residues: CASSSGLAGIKNIQYF.

Turning to this clonotype: A much larger clonotype is one base distant, so this may be a read error. Since no conserved phenylalanine or tryptophan closes the CDR3, a read error is the likely cause. This chain uses TRBV27 with TRBJ2-5, with D perhaps TRBD2 (5 bases). The germline V and J ends were trimmed by 6 bases and 1 base, with 18 bases remaining between them. CDR3 size: 16 residues. Germline V CDR1 and CDR2: MNHEY, SMNVEV (reference sequence). The CDR3 sequence: CASSQAVVGSQETQYS. The CDR3 DNA reads as TGTGCCAGCAGCCAAGCGGTTGTGGGAAGCCAAGAGACCCAGTACTCC.

This clonotype was seen ten or more times. The V gene is TRBV12-3 or TRBV12-4, the J gene TRBJ2-1; D gene ambiguous. Trimming left V 8 bases short and J 4 bases short, with 15 bases between. The CDR3 totals 14 residues. The DNA of the CDR3 is TGTGCCAGCGTCTTGGCGTCGGAATACAATGAGCAGTTCTTC. It yields the protein CASVLASEYNEQFF.

This clonotype was recorded at least ten times. This chain connects TRBV27 to TRBJ2-7, with D possibly being TRBD1 or TRBD2 (5 bases each). The CDR3 sequence is 15 residues long. The V end was cut by 3 bases, the J end by 2 bases, with 14 bases between. Germline V lookup: CDR1 MNHEY, CDR2 SMNVEV (reference sequence). The CDR3 region is CASSFMVGPTYEQYF. Here the CDR3 DNA reads TGTGCCAGCAGTTTTATGGTGGGACCCACCTACGAGCAGTACTTC.

This clonotype was picked up many times. The chain combines TRBV5-1 with TRBJ1-2; no definite D call. The CDR3 is 12 residues long. Germline V gene data show CDR1 as SGHRS and CDR2 as YFSETQ. The V gene lost 4 bases and the J gene lost 6 bases, with 10 bases spanning the gap. The CDR3 DNA reads TGCGCCAGCAGCCCCGGAGGCCATGGCTACACCTTC. It is translated as CASSPGGHGYTF.

This clonotype has ten or more counts. V is TRBV28 and J is TRBJ2-7, with a tentative D call TRBD1 (7 bases). There are 16 residues in the CDR3. From germline, CDR1 is MDHEN and CDR2 SYDVKM. V shed 6 bases and J shed 0 bases, with 18 bases lying between them. The CDR3 region has the DNA TGTGCCAGCAGAGGAGGGACAGCGTACCTCTCCTACGAGCAGTACTTC. Residues: CASRGGTAYLSYEQYF.

The chain is built from TRBV6-1 and TRBJ2-2; no reliable D call. The germline V gene has CDR1 MNHNS and CDR2 SASEGT. V lost 6 bases to trimming and J lost 5 bases, with 25 bases between them. The CDR3 loop spans 18 amino acids. The CDR3 DNA reads as TGTGCCAGCAGCCCCGATAGTGAGAATAGTCTAGAAACCGGGGAGCTGTTTTTT. Encoded protein: CASSPDSENSLETGELFF.

This clonotype was seen more than once but under ten times. The chain recombines TRBV7-2 with TRBJ1-6; D unclear. Between the trimmed V and J ends, which lost 3 bases and 7 bases, there was a span of 10 bases. CDR3 length equals 14 residues. CDR1 SGHTA and CDR2 FQGNSA come from the germline V gene. The CDR3 bases are TGTGCCAGCAGCTTCTCACCGGAGAATTCACCCCTCCACTTT. The encoded protein is CASSFSPENSPLHF.

The chain is built from TRBV19 and TRBJ2-3, with D possibly matching TRBD2 (5 bases). The V and J ends lost 3 bases and 6 bases respectively, with 13 bases between them. The length of the CDR3 is 14 residues. CDR1 is LNHDA, CDR2 SQIVND, per germline (reference sequence). The CDR3 region is CASSIQLGADTQYF. DNA for the CDR3: TGTGCCAGTAGTATTCAACTAGGAGCCGATACGCAGTATTTT.

Concerning this clonotype itself: This may be a read error, as it is one base from a much larger clone. The rearrangement uses TRBV28 and TRBJ2-5; tentative D call: TRBD2 (6 bases). Trimming cost V 2 bases and J 2 bases, with 9 bases left between them. The CDR3 totals 14 residues. Per the germline V gene, CDR1 is MDHEN and CDR2 is SYDVKM. The chain's CDR3 is CASSLRGMQETQYF. In nucleotides, the CDR3 is TGTGCCAGCAGTTTACGCGGGATGCAAGAGACCCAGTACTTC.

This clonotype has a handful of counts. The chain combines TRBV18 with TRBJ2-7, with D possibly being TRBD2 (5 bases). Per germline, CDR1 KGHSH and CDR2 LQKENI. The CDR3 is made up of 14 amino acids. V was cut by 3 bases and J by 2 bases, with 11 bases left in between. The CDR3 sequence: CASSPPGITYEQYF. CDR3 nucleotide sequence: TGTGCCAGCTCACCTCCGGGGATCACCTACGAGCAGTACTTC.

There are a few counts of this clonotype. This chain connects TRBV5-1 to TRBJ1-2; D possibly corresponds to TRBD1 (6 bases). Trimming shortened V by 4 bases and J by 4 bases, and 14 bases separated the two germline ends. Germline CDR1 and CDR2: SGHRS and YFSETQ. The length of the CDR3 is 14 residues. The CDR3 bases are TGCGCCAGCAGCCGTACTCAGGGGTCCTATGGCTACACCTTC. Protein: CASSRTQGSYGYTF.

Ten or more counts support this clonotype. The J gene is TRBJ1-4, the V gene TRBV28; no reliable D call. The CDR3 length is 15 residues. Per the germline V gene, CDR1 is MDHEN and CDR2 is SYDVKM. V was trimmed by 5 bases and J by 4 bases, leaving 14 bases between them. The CDR3 region is CASSQPSGRNEKLFF. The CDR3 DNA reads as TGTGCCAGCAGTCAACCGTCGGGCCGTAATGAAAAACTGTTTTTT.

This clonotype was recorded a few times. The rearrangement links TRBV7-9 to TRBJ2-5; unclear D gene. Germline values: CDR1 SEHNR, CDR2 FQNEAQ (reference sequence). Deletions cut 5 bases from V and 0 bases from J, with 10 bases between. The CDR3 has 14 amino acids. The CDR3 reads CASSTLDHQETQYF. The CDR3 DNA follows: TGTGCCAGCAGCACCCTTGACCACCAAGAGACCCAGTACTTC.

The CDR3 nucleotides read TGTGCCAGCAGCCAAGCGTCGGCGGGAGGGACAGATACGCAGTATTTT. It codes for CASSQASAGGTDTQYF. V and J are TRBV4-2 and TRBJ2-3; 9 bases line up with TRBD2. With V trimmed by 1 base and J by 3 bases, 5 bases remained unmatched. CDR1 is LGHNA and CDR2 is YNFKEQ in the germline V gene. CDR3 length: 16 amino acids.

This clonotype was picked up many times. This chain joins TRBV6-2 or TRBV6-3 and TRBJ1-1, with 9 bases fitting TRBD1. The length of the CDR3 is 15 residues. The V gene end was trimmed by 2 bases and the J gene end by 3 bases; junction bases not matched to a gene: 4. CDR1 is MNHEY, CDR2 SVGEGT, per germline. CDR3 sequence reads: CASSYAGQGHTEAFF. DNA for the CDR3: TGTGCCAGCAGTTACGCGGGACAGGGTCACACTGAAGCTTTCTTT.

The sample holds a few counts of this clonotype. The J gene is TRBJ2-1, the V gene TRBV3-1; possible D gene TRBD2, 6 bases. Trimming removed 1 base at V and 9 bases at J, with 10 bases between. Germline V lookup: CDR1 LGHDT, CDR2 YNNKEL (reference sequence). This CDR3 is built from 13 residues. CDR3: CASSQVTEGEQFF. CDR3 coding DNA: TGTGCCAGCAGCCAAGTAACGGAGGGTGAGCAGTTCTTC.

This clonotype was counted between two and nine times. V gene TRBV2 combines with J gene TRBJ2-3; 8 bases match TRBD1. The CDR3 length is 18 residues. Trimming took 4 bases from V and 4 from J; bases not matched to a gene: 16. From germline, CDR1 is SNHLY and CDR2 FYNNEI. CDR3 nucleotides: TGTGCCAGCAGTGGGCCCACCGAAGGCAGGGGGCGGGCAGATACGCAGTATTTT. This codes for CASSGPTEGRGRADTQYF.

This clonotype was observed a handful of times. V usage is TRBV3-1 and J usage is TRBJ2-5, with TRBD2 matching over 7 bases. The junction had 18 bases not matched to a gene; V was cut back by 6 bases and J by 5 bases. The CDR3 covers 17 residues. Germline V gene sequence: CDR1 LGHDT, CDR2 YNNKEL (reference sequence). CDR3 residues: CASSPTGGMGLRETQYF. Here the CDR3 DNA reads TGTGCCAGCAGTCCCACCGGGGGGATGGGCTTACGGGAGACCCAGTACTTC.

In this sample, this clonotype turned up many times. The chain has TRBV7-9 and TRBJ2-7; D tentatively fits TRBD1 or TRBD2 (5 bases each). Germline lookup yields CDR1 SEHNR and CDR2 FQNEAQ (reference sequence). The CDR3 extends over 15 amino acids. The germline V and J ends were trimmed by 1 base and 4 bases, with 14 bases remaining between them. DNA of the CDR3: TGTGCCAGCAGCTTAGGGGGGAACACTGGGTACGAGCAGTACTTC. Protein sequence: CASSLGGNTGYEQYF.

About this clonotype itself: A junction boundary mismatches the germline segment, possibly from a read error. The chain uses TRBV3-1 and TRBJ1-1; the D is unclear. The CDR3 is made up of 14 amino acids. Germline CDR1 and CDR2: LGHDT and YNNKEL (reference sequence). CDR3 sequence: CASSQVSGNTAAFF. The CDR3 region has the DNA TGTGCCAGCAGCCAAGTCTCGGGGAACACTGCAGCTTTCTTT.

The V and J genes are TRBV18 and TRBJ1-1; TRBD1 agrees at 10 bases. The V gene's germline CDR1 is KGHSH and CDR2 LQKENI. This CDR3 comprises 16 residues. V shed 4 bases and J 1 base; nucleotides not matched to a gene: 6. CDR3 in DNA: TGTGCCAGCTCACTCGGACAGGGGGGAAGGAACACTGAAGCTTTCTTT. Translating gives CASSLGQGGRNTEAFF.

This clonotype has more than one count but fewer than ten. The chain carries TRBV11-2 and TRBJ2-5; 8 positions match TRBD2. Trimming cost V 4 bases and J 3 bases; bases outside gene matches: 7. The CDR3 has 15 amino acids. Germline CDR1 is SGHAT and CDR2 is FQNNGV. The CDR3 nucleotides are TGTGCCAGCAGCTCATGGACTAGCAGTGAAGAGACCCAGTACTTC. It codes for CASSSWTSSEETQYF.

This clonotype was seen more than once but under ten times. This chain links TRBV7-2 with TRBJ2-1; 10 positions match TRBD2. The V gene's germline CDR1 is SGHTA and CDR2 FQGNSA. After removal of 4 bases from V and 5 bases from J, the junction contained 11 bases not matched to a gene. The CDR3 has 17 amino acids. The CDR3 DNA is TGTGCCAGCAGCTGGCCCCGGTGGACTAGCGGAGACAATGAGCAGTTCTTC. Its protein is CASSWPRWTSGDNEQFF.